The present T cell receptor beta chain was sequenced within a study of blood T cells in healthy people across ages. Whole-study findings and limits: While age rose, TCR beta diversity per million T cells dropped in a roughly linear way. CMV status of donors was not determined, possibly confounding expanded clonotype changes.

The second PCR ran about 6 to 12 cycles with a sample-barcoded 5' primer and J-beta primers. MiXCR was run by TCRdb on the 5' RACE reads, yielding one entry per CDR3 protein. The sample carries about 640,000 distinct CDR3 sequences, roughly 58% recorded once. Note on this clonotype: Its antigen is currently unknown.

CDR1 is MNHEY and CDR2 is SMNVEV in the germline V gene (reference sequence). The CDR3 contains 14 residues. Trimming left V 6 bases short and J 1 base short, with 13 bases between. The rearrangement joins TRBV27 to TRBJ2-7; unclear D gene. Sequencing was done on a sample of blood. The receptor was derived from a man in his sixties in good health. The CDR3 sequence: CASRRPGLSYEQYF. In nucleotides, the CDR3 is TGTGCCAGCAGAAGACCGGGCCTTTCCTACGAGCAGTACTTC.